This section outlines one T cell receptor beta chain sequence together with its context. The data originate from a study of blood T cell repertoires in COVID-19. Germline assignment: CDR1 SGHNT and CDR2 YENEEA. V gave up 10 bases and J gave up 5 bases; unmatched junction bases: 18. The CDR3 is made up of 17 amino acids. Libraries were prepared by immunoSEQ multiplex PCR; TCRdb keeps only in-frame clonotypes and omits some of them. The sample yields fewer than 300,000 clones, 85% to 90% seen once. The receptor was derived from a woman in her thirties with COVID-19, enrolled during active disease. The chain employs TRBV11-3 and TRBJ2-1; 9 bases are a match to TRBD2. The sample consisted of peripheral blood. CDR3: CATSLVLAGGPHNEQFF. CDR3 bases: TGTGCCACCTCTCTAGTTCTCGCGGGGGGGCCCCACAATGAGCAGTTCTTC. The full variable domain, rest sourced from reference TRBV11-3 and TRBJ2-1, is EAGVVQSPRYKIIEKKQPVAFWCNPISGHNTLYWYLQNLGQGPELLIRYENEEAVDDSQLPKDRFSAERLKGVDSTLKIQPAELGDSAVYLCATSLVLAGGPHNEQFFGPGTRLTVL.